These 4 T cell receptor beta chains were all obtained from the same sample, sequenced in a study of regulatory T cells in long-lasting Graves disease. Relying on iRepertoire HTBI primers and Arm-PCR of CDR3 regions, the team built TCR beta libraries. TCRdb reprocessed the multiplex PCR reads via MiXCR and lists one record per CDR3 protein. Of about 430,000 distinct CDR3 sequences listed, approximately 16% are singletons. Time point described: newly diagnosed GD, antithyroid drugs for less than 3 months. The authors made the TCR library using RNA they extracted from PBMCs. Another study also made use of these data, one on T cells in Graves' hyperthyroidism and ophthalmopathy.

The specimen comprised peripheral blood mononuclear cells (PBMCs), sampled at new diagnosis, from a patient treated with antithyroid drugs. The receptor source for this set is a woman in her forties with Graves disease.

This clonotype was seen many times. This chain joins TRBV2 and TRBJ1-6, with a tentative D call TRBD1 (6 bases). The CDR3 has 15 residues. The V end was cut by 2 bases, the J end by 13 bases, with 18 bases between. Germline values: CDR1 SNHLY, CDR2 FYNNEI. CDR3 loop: CASSENKGHPTPLHF. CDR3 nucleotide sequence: TGTGCCAGCAGTGAAAATAAGGGACATCCTACGCCCCTCCACTTT.

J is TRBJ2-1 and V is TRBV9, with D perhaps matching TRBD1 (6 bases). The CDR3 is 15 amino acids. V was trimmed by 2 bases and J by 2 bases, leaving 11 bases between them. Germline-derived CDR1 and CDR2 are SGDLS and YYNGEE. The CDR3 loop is CASSVSGETYNEQFF. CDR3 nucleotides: TGTGCCAGCAGCGTCTCAGGGGAAACCTACAATGAGCAGTTCTTC.

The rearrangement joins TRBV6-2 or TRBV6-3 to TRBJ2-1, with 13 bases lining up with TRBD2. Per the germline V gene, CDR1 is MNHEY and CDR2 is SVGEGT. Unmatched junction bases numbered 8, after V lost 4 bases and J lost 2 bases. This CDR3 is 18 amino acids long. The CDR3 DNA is TGTGCCAGCAGTTCGGGACTAGCGGGATCTCTAGCCTACAATGAGCAGTTCTTC. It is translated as CASSSGLAGSLAYNEQFF.

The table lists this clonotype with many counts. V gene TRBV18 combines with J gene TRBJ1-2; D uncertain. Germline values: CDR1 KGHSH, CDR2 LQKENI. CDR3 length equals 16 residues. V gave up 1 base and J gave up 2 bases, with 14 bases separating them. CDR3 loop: CASSPLEPEANYGYTF. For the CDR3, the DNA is TGTGCCAGCTCACCACTCGAGCCTGAGGCAAACTATGGCTACACCTTC. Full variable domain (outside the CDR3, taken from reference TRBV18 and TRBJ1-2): NAGVMQNPRHLVRRRGQEARLRCSPMKGHSHVYWYRQLPEEGLKFMVYLQKENIIDESGMPKERFSAEFPKEGPSILRIQQVVRGDSAAYFCASSPLEPEANYGYTFGSGTRLTVV.